This is a list of T cell receptor beta chains from one sample in a study of T cell responses to AZD1222 COVID-19 vaccine. Assay: immunoSEQ multiplex PCR; the TCRdb copy retains only in-frame clones and omits some. This sample carries fewer than 200,000 clones, 85% to 95% of them seen once, and the ten largest clones take 3.6%. Material: peripheral blood, obtained 28 days after the second dose of the MenACWY control vaccine. These receptors were obtained from an adult who received the MenACWY meningococcal vaccine as a control. CDR3s include the opening cysteine and the closing phenylalanine or tryptophan. The D gene is left open where the match is weak.

j_call d_call v_call cdr3_aa
TRBJ1-2 - TRBV7-8 CASSLNRGGGSGYTF
TRBJ2-3 - TRBV15 CATSRDSKAGAQYF
TRBJ2-7 - TRBV11-3 CASSLDGAYEQYF
TRBJ2-2 TRBD1 TRBV5-1 CASSMGQGAKNTGELFF
TRBJ1-2 TRBD1 TRBV5-1 CASSPGQASPYHGYTF
TRBJ2-1 - TRBV4-3 CASSQEGRGYNEQFF
TRBJ2-1 TRBD2 TRBV7-2 CASSRTSGGYNEQFF
TRBJ1-2 - TRBV7-2 CASSLEGRRGYTF
TRBJ1-4 TRBD1 TRBV18 CASSPGTAEKLFF
TRBJ2-7 TRBD1 TRBV7-9 CASSPRDRAYEQYF
TRBJ2-7 TRBD1 TRBV2 CASSETWTGAGYEQYF
TRBJ2-1 TRBD1 TRBV19 CASSIGQGSYNEQFF
TRBJ2-1 TRBD1 TRBV7-3 CASSPRQGVSNEQFF
TRBJ2-7 - TRBV19 CASRARGGREQYF
TRBJ2-2 - TRBV14 CASSPRQTNTGELFF
TRBJ2-5 - TRBV7-6 CASSLPPNRVQETQYF
TRBJ2-6 - TRBV28 CASSLAPGANVLTF
TRBJ1-6 TRBD1 TRBV19 CASNQPPTGINSPLHF
TRBJ2-1 - TRBV7-9 CASSLGSGRSYNEQFF
TRBJ1-1 - TRBV28 CASSLPGTGERTEAFF
TRBJ1-3 - TRBV11-2 CASSLVMQPRSGNTIYF
TRBJ1-2 - TRBV21-1 CASSGLGQGYGYTF
TRBJ1-1 - TRBV7-2 CASSSVTGTTEAFF